A single sample is the source of the 10 T cell receptor beta chains below, sequenced in a study of radiotherapy plus CTLA-4 blockade in lung cancer. Only in-frame clones appear in the TCRdb table, and some are missing; sequencing was by immunoSEQ multiplex PCR. The sample lists around 45,000 clones, 76% seen once, with around 10% in the top ten. The sequencing here drew on peripheral blood, taken from a patient treated with radiotherapy plus ipilimumab. The source is a human donor with non-small cell lung cancer who had stable disease on radiotherapy plus ipilimumab.

The rearrangement links TRBV5-1 to TRBJ2-2, with 9 bases lining up with TRBD1. Unmatched junction bases numbered 7, after V lost 6 bases and J lost 1 base. The CDR3 covers 16 residues. The V gene's germline CDR1 is SGHRS and CDR2 YFSETQ. CDR3 sequence: CASTHGTGLNTGELFF. As DNA, the CDR3 is TGCGCCAGCACGCATGGGACAGGGTTGAACACCGGGGAGCTGTTTTTT.

This chain joins TRBV6-1 and TRBJ1-2; D unresolved. Germline V CDR1 and CDR2: MNHNS, SASEGT. The V end lost 2 bases, the J end lost 2 bases, and 0 bases lay between the germline ends. The CDR3 loop spans 11 amino acids. The CDR3 protein is CASSENYGYTF. CDR3 DNA: TGTGCCAGCAGTGAAAACTATGGCTACACCTTC.

The chain combines TRBV9 with TRBJ2-2, with 7 bases matching TRBD1. This CDR3 contains 16 residues. The V gene's germline CDR1 is SGDLS and CDR2 YYNGEE. After removal of 4 bases from V and 0 bases from J, the junction contained 6 bases not matched to a gene. CDR3 loop: CASSPRTGANTGELFF. DNA for the CDR3: TGTGCCAGCAGCCCCCGGACAGGCGCGAACACCGGGGAGCTGTTTTTT.

This rearrangement joins TRBV29-1 to TRBJ1-1; 11 bases map to TRBD1. Germline V gene sequence: CDR1 SQVTM, CDR2 ANQGSEA. The V gene end was trimmed by 7 bases and the J gene end by 4 bases; junction bases not matched to a gene: 8. The CDR3 length is 14 residues. CDR3 sequence: CSARSGTGGTEAFF. CDR3 nucleotide sequence: TGCAGCGCCCGGTCCGGGACAGGGGGCACTGAAGCTTTCTTT.

The rearrangement joins TRBV19 to TRBJ1-1, with D possibly being TRBD1 (6 bases). The V gene's germline CDR1 is LNHDA and CDR2 SQIVND (reference sequence). Trimming removed 6 bases from V and 0 bases from J, with 14 bases in between. This CDR3 has 15 residues. The CDR3 loop is CASSETGFMNTEAFF. CDR3 bases: TGTGCCAGTAGCGAAACAGGGTTCATGAACACTGAAGCTTTCTTT.

This sequence joins TRBV7-2 and TRBJ2-7; no firm D call. V gave up 2 bases and J gave up 3 bases, with 2 bases separating them. Germline lookup yields CDR1 SGHTA and CDR2 FQGNSA. This CDR3 spans 11 amino acids. The CDR3 nucleotides are TGTGCCAGCAGCTTATACTACGAGCAGTACTTC. This codes for CASSLYYEQYF.

This chain joins TRBV19 and TRBJ2-2, with D possibly TRBD1 on 6 matching bases. This CDR3 has 16 amino acids. CDR1 and CDR2 from the germline V gene are LNHDA and SQIVND (reference sequence). Trimming removed 6 bases at V and 6 bases at J, with 20 bases between. The CDR3 DNA reads TGTGCCAGTAGCAAGCTGACCAGGGGAAGGTCCGGGGAGCTGTTTTTT. Protein: CASSKLTRGRSGELFF. The whole variable domain, remainder taken from reference TRBV19 and TRBJ2-2, is DGGITQSPKYLFRKEGQNVTLSCEQNLNHDAMYWYRQDPGQGLRLIYYSQIVNDFQKGDIAEGYSVSREKKESFPLTVTSAQKNPTAFYLCASSKLTRGRSGELFFGEGSRLTVL.

This rearrangement joins TRBV16 to TRBJ2-7, with a possible D match to TRBD1 (6 bases). The CDR3 is made up of 13 amino acids. The V and J ends lost 0 bases and 7 bases respectively, with 10 bases between them. Per germline, CDR1 KGHSY and CDR2 FQNENV. The CDR3 coding sequence is TGTGCCAGCAGCCAATCGGACAGAGGGGAGCAGTACGTC. As protein: CASSQSDRGEQYV.

This chain links TRBV9 with TRBJ2-3; 10 bases map to TRBD2. The ends lost 3 bases at V and 1 base at J; junction bases unmatched: 2. The germline V gene encodes CDR1 SGDLS and CDR2 YYNGEE. This CDR3 contains 15 residues. The chain's CDR3 is CASSEGTSGTDTQYF. CDR3 coding DNA: TGTGCCAGCAGCGAGGGGACTAGCGGCACAGATACGCAGTATTTT.

This chain connects TRBV29-1 to TRBJ1-4; D remains unclear. The CDR3 totals 16 residues. The germline gives CDR1 SQVTM, CDR2 ANQGSEA. The V end was cut by 5 bases, the J end by 4 bases, with 20 bases between. The CDR3 DNA reads as TGCAGCGTTTCCCTCTGGGAGGACTCCTTTAATGAAAAACTGTTTTTT. Amino acid sequence: CSVSLWEDSFNEKLFF.